A single sample gave rise to the 2 T cell receptor beta chains below, sequenced in a study of beta chain features in type 1 diabetes. Of the isolated RNA, all was reverse transcribed, and so the sequenced material was expressed TCRB transcripts. Some clones are missing from TCRdb's copy, which holds only in-frame ones; the method was immunoSEQ multiplex PCR. The profile shows 300,000 to 400,000 clones, about a tenth of them singletons. Study results and caveats: Type 1 diabetes patients had TCRB CDR3s that were shorter (moderately but significantly so) in all four CD4+ subsets.

These TCRs' antigens remain unknown. The sample consisted of central memory CD4+ T cells from blood. These receptors came from a man younger than 40 with type 1 diabetes.

This clone was detected many times. J is TRBJ1-1 and V is TRBV2; TRBD1 is a possible D gene (5 bases). V was clipped by 7 bases and J by 2 bases, with 11 bases between them. Germline assignment: CDR1 SNHLY and CDR2 FYNNEI. The CDR3 loop spans 13 amino acids. The CDR3 DNA follows: TGTGCCAGCATGGGAGACAGCAACACTGAAGCTTTCTTT. Protein product: CASMGDSNTEAFF. The full variable domain, completed using reference TRBV2 and TRBJ1-1, is EPEVTQTPSHQVTQMGQEVILRCVPISNHLYFYWYRQILGQKVEFLVSFYNNEISEKSEIFDDQFSVERPDGSNFTLKIRSTKLEDSAMYFCASMGDSNTEAFFGQGTRLTVV.

J is TRBJ2-7 and V is TRBV11-2, with D possibly called TRBD1 or TRBD2 (5 bases each). The germline V gene has CDR1 SGHAT and CDR2 FQNNGV. Between the trimmed V and J ends, which lost 1 base and 5 bases, there was a span of 15 bases. The CDR3 sequence is 15 residues long. The CDR3 spells CASSLAGTRAHEQYF. The CDR3 DNA reads as TGTGCCAGCAGCTTAGCCGGGACCCGAGCGCACGAGCAGTACTTC.